Listed below are T cell receptor beta chains from one sample, sequenced in a study of blood T cell repertoires in COVID-19. Some clones are missing from TCRdb's copy, which holds only in-frame ones; the method was immunoSEQ multiplex PCR. This sample has fewer than 250,000 clones, with roughly 91% found just once. Sequencing was carried out using PBMCs or T cells enriched from blood (not recorded which). The receptors were sampled from a man aged 30-40 years in a cohort exposed to, infected with or recovered from COVID-19 (not recorded which). Each CDR3 is given without its conserved first and last residue. Fields, in order: J gene, D gene, V gene, CDR3 protein. A D gene is named only where the DNA matches it firmly.

>TRBJ1-2|-|TRBV11-2
ASSLTVLANYGYT
>TRBJ1-1|-|TRBV29-1
SVNTGNTEAF
>TRBJ2-1|TRBD2|TRBV5-6
ASSPGPSGSYNEQF
>TRBJ2-2|-|TRBV18
ASSPPLGAGELF
>TRBJ2-1|-|TRBV7-9
ASSLGGHSYNEQF
>TRBJ1-1|-|TRBV9
ASSVGETEAF
>TRBJ1-1|-|TRBV27
ASSLRGDTEAF
>TRBJ2-7|TRBD1|TRBV11-2
ASSGEQGSYEQY
>TRBJ1-2|-|TRBV6-4
ASSEQVGGSGYT
>TRBJ2-3|-|TRBV18
ASSPRGEMVASGTDTQY
>TRBJ1-5|-|TRBV10-3
AISEDSRNQPQH
>TRBJ2-3|TRBD2|TRBV4-3
ASSQATSGGEDTQY
>TRBJ1-4|TRBD1|TRBV19
ASSTVLFAGGAATNEKLF
>TRBJ1-1|-|TRBV3-1/TRBV3-2
ASSQGLTGNTEAF
>TRBJ2-1|-|TRBV5-8
ASRPLRGNEQF
>TRBJ2-3|TRBD1|TRBV6-5
ASSYSCRGTDTQY
>TRBJ2-7|-|TRBV28
ASTVRGVPYEQY
>TRBJ1-2|TRBD1|TRBV10-3
AIGQGQANYGYT
>TRBJ2-7|-|TRBV19
ASSIMVGGEQY
>TRBJ2-7|TRBD1|TRBV19
ASRSDRTYEQY
>TRBJ1-5|-|TRBV28
ASSFRQGISSNQPQH
>TRBJ2-1|-|TRBV3-1/TRBV3-2
ASSQYAPRGRSYNEQF
>TRBJ2-3|TRBD2|TRBV9
ASSAAWIAGSTDTQY
>TRBJ1-4|TRBD1|TRBV27
ASSLRQGGEKLF
>TRBJ2-7|-|TRBV28
ASSSPRGYEQY
>TRBJ2-3|TRBD2|TRBV7-3
ASSLTGLAGDTQY
>TRBJ2-3|-|TRBV27
ASSLGGTFTDTQY
>TRBJ2-7|-|TRBV6-1
ASSEAAASYEQY
>TRBJ2-7|-|TRBV5-1
ASSGLRDYEQY
>TRBJ2-3|TRBD2|TRBV7-3
ASSERGSTDTQY
>TRBJ1-4|-|TRBV18
ASSQGKVEKLF
>TRBJ2-2|TRBD2|TRBV7-9
ASSPGGLAGFTGELF
>TRBJ1-1|-|TRBV19
ASSRGQNTEAF